A selection of T cell receptor beta chains follows, all from one sample in a study of T cell responses to AZD1222 COVID-19 vaccine. Some clones are missing from TCRdb's copy, which holds only in-frame ones; the method was immunoSEQ multiplex PCR. Counted here are more than 100,000 clones, around 88% occurring once; the ten biggest clones make up 4.5% to 6%. Sequenced material: peripheral blood, taken on day 0 of AZD1222 vaccination. These receptors originate from an adult in good health. The CDR3 runs from the conserved cysteine through the conserved F or W. D genes are given only for firm matches.

V	J	D	CDR3
TRBV7-9	TRBJ1-2	-	CASSPPGPWGGYTF
TRBV6-6	TRBJ2-7	-	CASSYLRDEQYF
TRBV12-5	TRBJ2-7	TRBD1	CASGLEGAGVEQYF
TRBV6-1	TRBJ1-5	-	CASSEAGGPMLPQHF
TRBV9	TRBJ1-5	-	CASSVSPNQPQHF
TRBV27	TRBJ2-7	-	CASTDREYPYEQYF
TRBV9	TRBJ1-2	-	CASSVADRNYGYTF
TRBV11-2	TRBJ1-2	-	CASSPQRTTYYGYTF
TRBV19	TRBJ2-1	-	CASSIVPNGEQFF
TRBV10-2	TRBJ2-5	-	CASSDPLEGTQYF
TRBV5-1	TRBJ1-2	TRBD1	CASSLDRGYTF
TRBV10-2	TRBJ1-5	-	CASRESTNQPQHF
TRBV10-2	TRBJ1-1	-	CASTGGGTMNTEAFF
TRBV9	TRBJ2-1	-	CASSPHNRENEQFF
TRBV28	TRBJ1-5	TRBD1	CAIPGQPGQPQHF
TRBV19	TRBJ2-2	TRBD1	CASSMDRATGELFF
TRBV6-5	TRBJ2-7	TRBD1	CASRPGGLGEQYF
TRBV2	TRBJ1-2	-	CASGTEYGYTF
TRBV12-5	TRBJ1-1	-	CASKGERTEAFF
TRBV6-2/TRBV6-3	TRBJ1-1	-	CASSRGQNINTEAFF
TRBV28	TRBJ1-2	TRBD1	CASSPSTGGSYGYTF
TRBV5-4	TRBJ2-2	-	CASSFQGEDTGELFF
TRBV5-1	TRBJ2-2	-	CASSSGPGHPTGELFF
TRBV4-3	TRBJ2-2	-	CASSQAGPTGELFF
TRBV7-8	TRBJ1-1	-	CASSLGTRSNTEAFF
TRBV7-9	TRBJ2-5	TRBD1	CASSLGTGGSQQETQYF
TRBV5-1	TRBJ1-1	-	CASSLWQANTEAFF
TRBV10-3	TRBJ1-1	-	CAISQQAMNTEAFF
TRBV7-9	TRBJ2-3	-	CASSPTNTDTQYF
TRBV6-5	TRBJ1-6	-	CASGAANSPLHF
TRBV7-3	TRBJ2-7	TRBD1	CASSLATGNYEQYF
TRBV9	TRBJ2-7	TRBD2	CASSVAGGNPYEQYF
TRBV7-2	TRBJ1-1	-	CASSPLHGLNTEAFF
TRBV27	TRBJ1-6	-	CASSFSPNSPLHF
TRBV2	TRBJ1-2	TRBD1	CASSEGQGAGGYTF
TRBV6-2/TRBV6-3	TRBJ1-1	-	CASSYFQGTLEAFF
TRBV9	TRBJ1-2	-	CASSYTSGFHYGYTF
TRBV11-3	TRBJ2-7	TRBD1	CASSLGIGTGAYEQYF
TRBV7-2	TRBJ1-1	-	CASSPGPQNTEAFF
TRBV5-5	TRBJ2-5	-	CASSRTTGTLGETQYF
TRBV11-1	TRBJ1-2	TRBD1	CASAQGQGNYGYTF
TRBV4-3	TRBJ1-2	-	CASSQDRWGNYGYTF
TRBV6-2/TRBV6-3	TRBJ2-7	TRBD1	CASSPTPLTGGITYEQYF
TRBV6-5	TRBJ1-4	TRBD1	CASGEGQGGEKLFF
TRBV3-1/TRBV3-2	TRBJ2-1	TRBD2	CASGGSSSGRFF
TRBV4-3	TRBJ1-2	-	CASSQDPETNYGYTF
TRBV10-3	TRBJ2-5	TRBD1	CAISLNTGDQETQYF
TRBV11-1	TRBJ1-1	TRBD1	CASGGQMNTEAFF
TRBV11-2	TRBJ2-7	TRBD2	CASSLNPGGLVEQYF
TRBV3-1/TRBV3-2	TRBJ1-1	-	CASSQDQITEAFF
TRBV27	TRBJ2-7	TRBD2	CASSFQGPGGLYEQYF